The 14 T cell receptor beta chains reported below all come from one sample, sequenced in a study of cytomegalovirus exposure and HLA in healthy donors. 13 Jbeta primers and 60 Vbeta primers were used for the PCR. Method: immunoSEQ multiplex PCR; TCRdb's copy keeps in-frame clones and lacks some. The sample includes over 85,000 clones, around 82% of them seen just once. Sequenced input: PBMCs. The receptors were sampled from a man in his forties in good health and CMV-seronegative.

This clone has more than one count but fewer than ten. This chain connects TRBV6-1 to TRBJ1-1; 8 bases align to TRBD1. Germline CDR1 and CDR2: MNHNS and SASEGT. The J segment lost 9 bases and the V segment lost 8 bases, leaving 14 bases of the junction unmatched. CDR3 length: 14 residues. The DNA for the CDR3 is TGTGCCAGCGACTCCGGGACAGGCCTCCCTAAAGCTTTCTTT. Amino acids: CASDSGTGLPKAFF.

This clone was seen more than once but under ten times. The V gene is TRBV6-5, the J gene TRBJ2-5; TRBD2 matches 11 bases. V trimming: 0 bases; J trimming: 4 bases; junction bases outside the gene matches: 1. Germline values: CDR1 MNHEY, CDR2 SVGAGI. The CDR3 consists of 15 residues. In DNA form, the CDR3 reads TGTGCCAGCAGTTACTCGGGACTAGCGGTAGAGACCCAGTACTTC. Its protein product is CASSYSGLAVETQYF.

The CDR3 DNA sequence: TGCGCCAGCAGCTTGGAACAGGGGGACGAGCAGTACTTC. It encodes CASSLEQGDEQYF. The V call is TRBV5-1, the J call TRBJ2-7; 8 bases fit TRBD1. The CDR3 consists of 13 residues. Germline CDR1 SGHRS, CDR2 YFSETQ. The junction had 1 base not matched to a gene; V was cut back by 0 bases and J by 5 bases. The variable domain in full, with the rest retrieved from reference TRBV5-1 and TRBJ2-7, is KAGVTQTPRYLIKTRGQQVTLSCSPISGHRSVSWYQQTPGQGLQFLFEYFSETQRNKGNFPGRFSGRQFSNSRSEMNVSTLELGDSALYLCASSLEQGDEQYFGPGTRLTVT.

This chain links TRBV7-6 with TRBJ2-7; no firm D call. With 6 bases removed from V and 4 bases from J, the gap between germline ends came to 10 bases. The CDR3 spans 12 residues. Germline CDR1 is SGHVS and CDR2 is FNYEAQ. The CDR3 DNA sequence: TGTGCCAGCAGTTATACCGGTTACGAGCAGTACTTC. Residues: CASSYTGYEQYF.

The rearrangement links TRBV6-1 to TRBJ2-7, with 9 bases that match TRBD2. J lost 4 bases, V lost 5 bases, and 6 bases had no gene match. Germline values: CDR1 MNHNS, CDR2 SASEGT. The CDR3 has 14 amino acids. CDR3 protein: CASSQGGGGYEQYF. The CDR3 DNA reads as TGTGCCAGCAGTCAGGGCGGGGGGGGATACGAGCAGTACTTC.

V and J are TRBV11-2 and TRBJ2-3; D possibly corresponds to TRBD2 (5 bases). The germline V gene encodes CDR1 SGHAT and CDR2 FQNNGV. The germline V and J ends were trimmed by 5 bases and 2 bases, with 14 bases remaining between them. This CDR3 comprises 15 residues. Here the CDR3 reads CASSPGSRSTDTQYF. The CDR3 DNA follows: TGTGCCAGCAGCCCGGGGAGTCGATCCACAGATACGCAGTATTTT.

Note on this clone: The junction does not match germline at one end; this may be a read error. The chain uses TRBV7-7 and TRBJ2-5; D unresolved. Germline lookup yields CDR1 SSHAT and CDR2 FNYEAQ (reference sequence). The CDR3 is 13 residues long. CDR3: CASSLDLGETQYF. The CDR3 DNA reads TGTGCTAGCAGCTTAGACCTCGGAGAGACCCAGTACTTC.

The gene calls are TRBV2 and TRBJ2-3; 9 bases align to TRBD2. CDR1 is SNHLY, CDR2 FYNNEI, per germline. With V trimmed by 6 bases and J by 2 bases, 12 bases remained unmatched. The CDR3 consists of 17 residues. The CDR3 loop reads CASSGPSGGPFTDTQYF. DNA of the CDR3: TGTGCCAGCAGCGGCCCAAGCGGGGGGCCGTTCACAGATACGCAGTATTTT.

The rearrangement joins TRBV30 to TRBJ2-1, with 14 nucleotides matching TRBD2. The CDR3 totals 16 residues. Germline CDR1 GTSNPN, CDR2 SVGIG (reference sequence). V lost 6 bases to trimming and J lost 0 bases; unmatched junction nucleotides: 4. CDR3 loop: CACTGTSGSSYNEQFF. The CDR3 coding sequence is TGTGCCTGTACCGGGACTAGCGGGAGCTCCTACAATGAGCAGTTCTTC.

The rearrangement links TRBV28 to TRBJ2-3; D may be TRBD1 (6 bases). V lost 6 bases and J lost 0, with 10 bases in between. CDR1 is MDHEN, CDR2 SYDVKM, per germline. The CDR3 contains 14 residues. The CDR3 nucleotides read TGTGCCAGCAGAAGGGGGAAGAGCACAGATACGCAGTATTTT. Translated, it gives CASRRGKSTDTQYF. Supplemented by reference TRBV28 and TRBJ2-3, the full variable domain reads DVKVTQSSRYLVKRTGEKVFLECVQDMDHENMFWYRQDPGLGLRLIYFSYDVKMKEKGDIPEGYSVSREKKERFSLILESASTNQTSMYLCASRRGKSTDTQYFGPGTRLTVL.

The rearrangement uses TRBV18 and TRBJ2-3; 7 nucleotides align to TRBD2. Trimming at V came to 3 bases and at J to 2 bases, leaving 5 bases not matched to a gene. Germline V CDR1 and CDR2: KGHSH, LQKENI. The CDR3 has 15 amino acids. CDR3: CASSPSAGATDTQYF. DNA of the CDR3: TGTGCCAGCTCACCTAGTGCGGGAGCCACAGATACGCAGTATTTT.

The genes are TRBV30 and TRBJ1-6; D possibly corresponds to TRBD1 (5 bases). Trimming stripped 5 bases from V and 4 bases from J, with 24 bases between. The CDR3 covers 18 residues. Germline assignment: CDR1 GTSNPN and CDR2 SVGIG (reference sequence). The CDR3, as DNA: TGTGCCTGGGATCATACGAGGACACCGAGCTCTTATAATTCACCCCTCCACTTT. Protein: CAWDHTRTPSSYNSPLHF.

The V and J genes are TRBV28 and TRBJ1-1, with 9 positions matching TRBD1. Looked up from germline, CDR1 is MDHEN and CDR2 is SYDVKM. The CDR3 has 15 residues. The V gene end was trimmed by 5 bases and the J gene end by 4 bases; junction bases not matched to a gene: 8. CDR3 in amino acids: CASSLLGTGSTEAFF. CDR3 bases: TGTGCCAGCAGTCTCCTCGGGACAGGGTCCACTGAAGCTTTCTTT.

The genes are TRBV5-1 and TRBJ2-3, with D perhaps TRBD1 (6 bases). Germline-derived CDR1 and CDR2 are SGHRS and YFSETQ. The CDR3 loop spans 14 amino acids. The V end was cut by 4 bases, the J end by 3 bases, with 12 bases between. The CDR3 nucleotides are TGCGCCAGCAGCAACAGGGTTGGGACAGATACGCAGTATTTT. Amino acid sequence: CASSNRVGTDTQYF.